This passage covers 18 T cell receptor beta chains from one sample sequenced in a study of beta chain features in type 1 diabetes. Study results and caveats: Within each of all four CD4+ subsets, Type 1 diabetes patients had TCRB CDR3s that were moderately but significantly shorter.

Isolated RNA was reverse transcribed in full, so expressed TCRB transcripts were sequenced. The repertoire was sequenced with immunoSEQ multiplex PCR; TCRdb's copy has only in-frame clones and lacks some. The table includes hundreds of thousands of clones, 15% detected once. The antigens of these receptors remain unknown. Sequenced sample: naive CD4+ T cells from blood. The receptor set was obtained from a young man with type 1 diabetes.

This chain connects TRBV5-1 to TRBJ1-2; the D is unclear. Germline V CDR1 and CDR2: SGHRS, YFSETQ. Trimming removed 5 bases from V and 4 bases from J, with 15 bases in between. The CDR3 totals 14 residues. CDR3 loop: CASRPGAGSYGYTF. CDR3 DNA: TGCGCCAGCAGACCCGGCGCGGGGAGCTATGGCTACACCTTC.

This sequence joins TRBV7-9 and TRBJ1-2, with 11 positions matching TRBD1. From germline, CDR1 is SEHNR and CDR2 FQNEAQ (reference sequence). The CDR3 is 15 amino acids. The J segment lost 7 bases and the V segment lost 4 bases, leaving 8 bases of the junction unmatched. The CDR3 protein is CASSSGTGGMRGYTF. The CDR3 DNA reads as TGTGCCAGCAGCTCCGGGACAGGGGGAATGCGTGGCTACACCTTC.

The chain is built from TRBV11-2 and TRBJ2-7; D is possibly TRBD1 (5 bases). CDR3 length: 12 amino acids. The V and J ends lost 3 bases and 3 bases respectively, with 6 bases between them. The germline V gene encodes CDR1 SGHAT and CDR2 FQNNGV. The CDR3 coding sequence is TGTGCCAGCAGCTTTAGGGGCTACGAGCAGTACTTC. Encoded protein: CASSFRGYEQYF.

The chain links TRBV18 to TRBJ1-2; 7 positions agree with TRBD1. The CDR3 has 15 residues. V gave up 3 bases and J gave up 2 bases; unmatched junction bases: 6. The germline CDR1 and CDR2 sequences are KGHSH and LQKENI. CDR3 region: CASSPGQDLNYGYTF. As DNA, the CDR3 is TGTGCCAGCTCACCCGGACAGGACCTCAACTATGGCTACACCTTC.

V and J are TRBV19 and TRBJ1-1; the match to TRBD1 covers 7 bases. J gave up 1 base and V 8 bases, and 7 bases lay outside the gene matches. CDR1 and CDR2 (germline): LNHDA, SQIVND (reference sequence). The CDR3 contains 14 residues. CDR3 DNA sequence: TGTGCCAGTTCTTACGACAGGGAGAACACTGAAGCTTTCTTT. It is translated as CASSYDRENTEAFF.

This clone turned up a few times. DNA of the CDR3: TGTGCCAGCAGCCCCGGACAGTACAATGAGCAGTTCTTC. Its translation: CASSPGQYNEQFF. V usage is TRBV11-2 and J usage is TRBJ2-1, with D maybe TRBD1 (6 bases). V lost 5 bases, J lost 4 bases, and 9 bases lay in between. The germline V gene encodes CDR1 SGHAT and CDR2 FQNNGV. The CDR3 runs 13 residues.

The table lists this clone with a few counts. The chain is built from TRBV7-2 and TRBJ2-7; D uncertain. In germline, CDR1 is SGHTA, CDR2 FQGNSA. The CDR3 runs to 13 residues. V lost 1 base to trimming and J lost 6 bases, with 10 bases between them. The CDR3 nucleotides read TGTGCCAGCAGCTTAGGGGTCGGCGGCGAGCAGTACTTC. Residues: CASSLGVGGEQYF.

The J gene is TRBJ2-7, the V gene TRBV11-1; 7 nucleotides agree with TRBD1. With V trimmed by 5 bases and J by 3 bases, 10 bases remained unmatched. This CDR3 comprises 15 residues. Germline values: CDR1 SGHAT, CDR2 FQDESV (reference sequence). The DNA of the CDR3 is TGTGCCAGCAGCGCTCACCGGGACAGAAGCTACGAGCAGTACTTC. This codes for CASSAHRDRSYEQYF. Full variable domain (outside the CDR3, taken from reference TRBV11-1 and TRBJ2-7): EAEVAQSPRYKITEKSQAVAFWCDPISGHATLYWYRQILGQGPELLVQFQDESVVDDSQLPKDRFSAERLKGVDSTLKIQPAELGDSAMYLCASSAHRDRSYEQYFGPGTRLTVT.

The chain combines TRBV6-5 with TRBJ2-1; the D gene is possibly TRBD1 (6 bases). This CDR3 is 14 amino acids long. CDR1 MNHEY and CDR2 SVGAGI come from the germline V gene. Deletions cut 6 bases from V and 7 bases from J, with 16 bases between. The CDR3 protein is CASSRKPTGNEQFF. The CDR3 region has the DNA TGTGCCAGCAGCCGTAAACCGACAGGTAATGAGCAGTTCTTC.

Only a few counts were recorded for this clone. The chain combines TRBV29-1 with TRBJ2-3, with D perhaps TRBD2 (6 bases). V was shortened by 4 bases and J by 1 base, with 9 bases between the two germline ends. The germline V gene encodes CDR1 SQVTM and CDR2 ANQGSEA. This CDR3 has 13 amino acids. In nucleotides, the CDR3 is TGCAGCGTTGGTTGGGGGGGCACAGATACGCAGTATTTT. Amino acid sequence: CSVGWGGTDTQYF.

This clone was seen a handful of times. The chain carries TRBV30 and TRBJ2-3; D not certain. Trimming stripped 4 bases from V and 0 bases from J, with 2 bases between. CDR1 GTSNPN and CDR2 SVGIG come from the germline V gene (reference sequence). This CDR3 region has 11 residues. The CDR3 DNA is TGTGCCTGGACTAGCACAGATACGCAGTATTTT. Its protein is CAWTSTDTQYF. The variable domain in full, with the rest retrieved from reference TRBV30 and TRBJ2-3, is SQTIHQWPATLVQPVGSPLSLECTVEGTSNPNLYWYRQAAGRGLQLLFYSVGIGQISSEVPQNLSASRPQDRQFILSSKKLLLSDSGFYLCAWTSTDTQYFGPGTRLTVL.

This clone showed up just a few times. The chain employs TRBV5-4 and TRBJ1-2, with TRBD1 identical over 7 bases. CDR3 length: 15 residues. Trimming took 3 bases from V and 6 from J; bases not matched to a gene: 11. The germline V gene encodes CDR1 SGHNT and CDR2 YYREEE (reference sequence). CDR3 coding DNA: TGTGCCAGCAGCTCTTTGTTTGACAGGGCGGATGGCTACACCTTC. This encodes CASSSLFDRADGYTF.

The sample holds a few counts of this clone. This rearrangement joins TRBV5-1 to TRBJ2-7, with no clear D. Germline-derived CDR1 and CDR2 are SGHRS and YFSETQ. The V end lost 2 bases, the J end lost 0 bases, and 9 bases lay between the germline ends. This CDR3 spans 14 amino acids. The CDR3 nucleotides are TGCGCCAGCAGCTTCCAACCGAGCTCCTACGAGCAGTACTTC. Residues: CASSFQPSSYEQYF.

The chain is built from TRBV11-2 and TRBJ2-7; TRBD1 agrees at 8 bases. The germline gives CDR1 SGHAT, CDR2 FQNNGV. V shed 4 bases, J shed 6 bases, and the junction held 5 bases outside the gene matches. The length of the CDR3 is 13 residues. CDR3 DNA sequence: TGTGCCAGCAGCTCATGGACAGGGCCCGAGCAGTACTTC. The encoded protein is CASSSWTGPEQYF.

This chain uses TRBV29-1 with TRBJ1-2; D possibly corresponds to TRBD1 (5 bases). The CDR3 contains 14 residues. Trimming stripped 4 bases from V and 5 bases from J, with 17 bases between. Germline CDR1 reads SQVTM; CDR2 reads ANQGSEA. The CDR3 DNA is TGCAGCGTTGTGGCGGGGCTTCATCAATATGGCTACACCTTC. Translated: CSVVAGLHQYGYTF.

The chain is built from TRBV18 and TRBJ1-5, with a tentative D call TRBD1 (5 bases). CDR3 length: 15 residues. V lost 1 base and J 0 bases, leaving 7 bases between the germline ends. Looked up from germline, CDR1 is KGHSH and CDR2 is LQKENI. Here the CDR3 reads CASSPQGNSNQPQHF. The CDR3 DNA reads TGTGCCAGCTCACCACAGGGGAATAGCAATCAGCCCCAGCATTTT.

The V call is TRBV28, the J call TRBJ2-5, with D possibly matching TRBD1 (7 bases). Germline assignment: CDR1 MDHEN and CDR2 SYDVKM. Trimming took off 5 bases at V and 4 bases at J, with 17 bases between the two ends. The CDR3 consists of 15 residues. CDR3 nucleotides: TGTGCCAGCAGTCCAGGGGGAGGCGGAGGAGAGACCCAGTACTTC. As protein: CASSPGGGGGETQYF.

V gene TRBV18 combines with J gene TRBJ1-1; the D is unclear. Germline CDR1 KGHSH, CDR2 LQKENI. Trimming stripped 3 bases from V and 5 bases from J, with 16 bases between. The CDR3 covers 15 residues. This chain's CDR3 is CASSPVAGVGTEAFF. Here the CDR3 DNA reads TGTGCCAGCTCACCCGTAGCCGGGGTGGGGACTGAAGCTTTCTTT.